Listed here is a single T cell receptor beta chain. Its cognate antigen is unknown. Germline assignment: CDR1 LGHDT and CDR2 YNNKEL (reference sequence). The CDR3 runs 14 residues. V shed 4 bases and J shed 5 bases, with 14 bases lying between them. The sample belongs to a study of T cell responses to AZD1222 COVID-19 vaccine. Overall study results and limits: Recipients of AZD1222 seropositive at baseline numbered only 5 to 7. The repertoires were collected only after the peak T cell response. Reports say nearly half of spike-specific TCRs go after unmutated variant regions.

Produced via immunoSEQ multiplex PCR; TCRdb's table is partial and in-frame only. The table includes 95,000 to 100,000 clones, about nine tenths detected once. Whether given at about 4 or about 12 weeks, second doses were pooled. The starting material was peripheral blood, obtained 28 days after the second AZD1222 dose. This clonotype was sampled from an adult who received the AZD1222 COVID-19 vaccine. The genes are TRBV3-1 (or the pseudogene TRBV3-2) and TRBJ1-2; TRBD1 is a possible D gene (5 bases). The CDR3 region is CASSRNDRTYGYTF. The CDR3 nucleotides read TGTGCCAGCAGCCGAAATGACAGAACTTATGGCTACACCTTC.